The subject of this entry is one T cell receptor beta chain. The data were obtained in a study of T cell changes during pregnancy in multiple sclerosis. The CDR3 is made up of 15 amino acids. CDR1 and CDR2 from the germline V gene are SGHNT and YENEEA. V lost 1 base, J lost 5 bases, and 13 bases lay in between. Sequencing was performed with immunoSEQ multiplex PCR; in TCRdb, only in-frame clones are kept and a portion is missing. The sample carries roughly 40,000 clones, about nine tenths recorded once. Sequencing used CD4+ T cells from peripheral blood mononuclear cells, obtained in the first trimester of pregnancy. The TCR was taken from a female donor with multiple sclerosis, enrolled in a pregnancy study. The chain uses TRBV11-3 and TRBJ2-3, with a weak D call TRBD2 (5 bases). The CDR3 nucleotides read TGTGCCAGCAGCTTAGCGGGATCCCGCGGAGATACGCAGTATTTT. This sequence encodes CASSLAGSRGDTQYF. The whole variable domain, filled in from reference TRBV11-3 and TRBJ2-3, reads EAGVVQSPRYKIIEKKQPVAFWCNPISGHNTLYWYLQNLGQGPELLIRYENEEAVDDSQLPKDRFSAERLKGVDSTLKIQPAELGDSAVYLCASSLAGSRGDTQYFGPGTRLTVL.